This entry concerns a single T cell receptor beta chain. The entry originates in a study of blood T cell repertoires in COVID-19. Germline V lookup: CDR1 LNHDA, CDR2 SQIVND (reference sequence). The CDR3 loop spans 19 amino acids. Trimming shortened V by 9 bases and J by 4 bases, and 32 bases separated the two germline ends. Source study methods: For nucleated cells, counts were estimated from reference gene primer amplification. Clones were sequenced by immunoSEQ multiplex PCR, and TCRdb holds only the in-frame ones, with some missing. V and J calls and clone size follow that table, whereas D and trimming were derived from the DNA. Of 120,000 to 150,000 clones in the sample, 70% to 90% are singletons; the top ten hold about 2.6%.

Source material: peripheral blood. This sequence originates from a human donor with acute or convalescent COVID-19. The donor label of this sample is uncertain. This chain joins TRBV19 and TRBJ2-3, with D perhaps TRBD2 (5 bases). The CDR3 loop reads CASLPNSGIRGLAADTQYF. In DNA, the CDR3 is TGTGCCAGCCTTCCCAATTCGGGGATAAGAGGATTAGCCGCAGATACGCAGTATTTT.